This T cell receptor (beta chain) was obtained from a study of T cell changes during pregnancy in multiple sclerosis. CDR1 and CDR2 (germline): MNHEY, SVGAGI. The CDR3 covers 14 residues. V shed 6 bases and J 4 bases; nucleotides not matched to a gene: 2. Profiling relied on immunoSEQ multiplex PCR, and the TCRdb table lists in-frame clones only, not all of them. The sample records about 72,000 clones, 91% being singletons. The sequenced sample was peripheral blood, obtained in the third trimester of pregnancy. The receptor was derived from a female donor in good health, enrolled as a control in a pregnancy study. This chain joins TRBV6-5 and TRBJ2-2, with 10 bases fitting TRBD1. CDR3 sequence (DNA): TGTGCCAGCAGCCGGACAGGGGGCACCGGGGAGCTGTTTTTT. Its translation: CASSRTGGTGELFF.